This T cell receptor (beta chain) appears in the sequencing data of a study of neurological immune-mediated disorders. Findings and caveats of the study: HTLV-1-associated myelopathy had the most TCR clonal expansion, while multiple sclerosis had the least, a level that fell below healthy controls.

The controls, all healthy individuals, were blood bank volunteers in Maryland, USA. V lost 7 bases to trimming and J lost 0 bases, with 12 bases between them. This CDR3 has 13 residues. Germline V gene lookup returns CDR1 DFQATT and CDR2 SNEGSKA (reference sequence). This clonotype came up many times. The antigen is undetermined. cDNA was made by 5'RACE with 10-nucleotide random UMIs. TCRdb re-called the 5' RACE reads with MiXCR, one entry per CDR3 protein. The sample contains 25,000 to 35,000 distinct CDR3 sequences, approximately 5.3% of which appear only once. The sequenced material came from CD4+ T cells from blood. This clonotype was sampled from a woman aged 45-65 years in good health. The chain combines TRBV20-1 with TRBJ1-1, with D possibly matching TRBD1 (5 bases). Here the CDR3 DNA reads TGCAGTGTTAGGGGCGGTTTGAACACTGAAGCTTTCTTT. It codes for CSVRGGLNTEAFF.